The clone carrying this TCR beta chain was counted ten times or more. Its antigen is unidentified. The CDR3 runs to 13 residues. Germline values: CDR1 SEHNR, CDR2 FQNEAQ (reference sequence). The germline V and J ends were trimmed by 2 bases and 5 bases, with 8 bases remaining between them. These data belong to a study of T cell repertoires in cytomegalovirus infection. Study-level information: Public signatures in TCR beta pointed to CMV infection and matching HLA type.

TCRdb reanalysed the reads using MiXCR and keeps one entry per CDR3 protein. Here the sample spans around 630,000 distinct CDR3 sequences, 20% to 25% being singletons. Findings and caveats of the study: Public TCR beta family frequency separated CMV-and-HLA carriers, including in an independent cohort. The ex vivo response was dominated by HLA-C-restricted CMV-specific TCR beta clonotypes.

The receptor was derived from a human donor in good health (CMV status not recorded). Some clones in this sample may be carry-over from other donors' samples. The V call is TRBV7-9, the J call TRBJ2-3, with D uncertain. The sample taken for sequencing was CD8+ T cells from PBMCs. The CDR3 loop is CASSLRREDTQYF. Here the CDR3 DNA reads TGTGCCAGCAGCTTACGGAGAGAAGATACGCAGTATTTT. The full variable domain, in which reference TRBV7-9 and TRBJ2-3 provide the parts outside the CDR3, is DTGVSQNPRHKITKRGQNVTFRCDPISEHNRLYWYRQTLGQGPEFLTYFQNEAQLEKSRLLSDRFSAERPKGSFSTLEIQRTEQGDSAMYLCASSLRREDTQYFGPGTRLTVL.